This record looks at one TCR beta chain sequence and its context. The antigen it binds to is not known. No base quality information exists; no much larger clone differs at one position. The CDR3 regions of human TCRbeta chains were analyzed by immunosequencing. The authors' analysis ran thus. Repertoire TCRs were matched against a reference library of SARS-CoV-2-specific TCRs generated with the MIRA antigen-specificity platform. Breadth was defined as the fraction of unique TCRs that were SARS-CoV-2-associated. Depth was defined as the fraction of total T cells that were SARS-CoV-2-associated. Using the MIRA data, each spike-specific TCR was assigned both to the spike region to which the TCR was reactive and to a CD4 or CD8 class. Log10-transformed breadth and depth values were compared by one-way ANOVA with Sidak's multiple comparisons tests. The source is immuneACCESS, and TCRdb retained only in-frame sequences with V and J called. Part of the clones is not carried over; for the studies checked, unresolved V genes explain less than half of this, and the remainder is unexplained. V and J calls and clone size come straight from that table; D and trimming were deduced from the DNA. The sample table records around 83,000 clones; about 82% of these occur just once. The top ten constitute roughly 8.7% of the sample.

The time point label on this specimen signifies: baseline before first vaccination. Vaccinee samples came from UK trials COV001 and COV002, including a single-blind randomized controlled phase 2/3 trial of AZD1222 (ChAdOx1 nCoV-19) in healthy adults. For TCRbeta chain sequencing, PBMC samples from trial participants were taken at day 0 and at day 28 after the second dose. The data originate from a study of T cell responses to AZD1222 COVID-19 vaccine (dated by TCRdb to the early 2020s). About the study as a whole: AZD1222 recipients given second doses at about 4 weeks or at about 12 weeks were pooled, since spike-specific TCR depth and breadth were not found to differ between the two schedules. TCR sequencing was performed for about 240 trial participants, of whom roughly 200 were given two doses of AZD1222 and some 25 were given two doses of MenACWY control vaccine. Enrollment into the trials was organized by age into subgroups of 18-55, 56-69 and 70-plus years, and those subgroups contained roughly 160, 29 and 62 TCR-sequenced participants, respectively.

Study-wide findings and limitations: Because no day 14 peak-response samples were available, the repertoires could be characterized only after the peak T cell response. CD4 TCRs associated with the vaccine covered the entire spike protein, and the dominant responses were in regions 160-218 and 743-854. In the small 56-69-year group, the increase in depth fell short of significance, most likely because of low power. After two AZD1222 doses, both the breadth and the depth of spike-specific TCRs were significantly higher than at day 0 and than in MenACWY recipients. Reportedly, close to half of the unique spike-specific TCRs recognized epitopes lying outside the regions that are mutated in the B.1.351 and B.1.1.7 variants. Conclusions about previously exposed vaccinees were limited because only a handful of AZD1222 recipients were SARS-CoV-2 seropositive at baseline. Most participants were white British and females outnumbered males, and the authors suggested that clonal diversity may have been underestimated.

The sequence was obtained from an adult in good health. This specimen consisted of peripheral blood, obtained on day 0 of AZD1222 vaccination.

Read as DNA, the sequence is TGTGCCAGCTCACCGGGGGGGAACTATGGCTACACCTTC. It specifies CASSPGGNYGYTF. Recombination linked TRBV18 to TRBJ1-2; the D segment could be TRBD1, given 5 matching bases. V loses 3 bases of germline sequence and J loses 2 bases, and the interval between the two ends is 7 bases. Taken from the germline V gene, the CDR1 and CDR2 loops are KGHSH and LQKENI. Reading from cysteine to phenylalanine, the CDR3 counts 13 amino acids. Solely the CDR3 DNA is kept, with 39 bases framed from the first base.